This T cell receptor (beta chain) was recovered during a study of blood T cell repertoires in COVID-19. Across the study: Acute-phase and convalescent COVID-19 samples originated in the United States, Italy and Spain.

The germline CDR1 and CDR2 sequences are MNHEY and SVGAGI. CDR3 size: 14 residues. Losses at the gene ends were 6 bases for V and 8 bases for J; bases not matched to a gene: 12. As processed by the authors: Cell counts per sample came from amplifying reference gene primers. TCRdb's table, derived via immunoSEQ multiplex PCR, lists solely in-frame clones and lacks some. Clonal size and the V and J genes are those of that table, whereas D and trimming came from the DNA. The sample consists of around 220,000 clones, 84% of them appearing once. The TCR comes from a man aged 25-45 years with active or convalescent COVID-19. The sample was peripheral blood. The chain carries TRBV6-5 and TRBJ1-2, with 7 bases identical to TRBD1. The CDR3 region has the DNA TGTGCCAGCAGCCTTACACAGGGGTCGGGCGGCTACACCTTC. Translated: CASSLTQGSGGYTF.